The 20 T cell receptor beta chains listed next were all sequenced from one sample in a study of response to subunit inactivated influenza vaccine. One entry per CDR3 protein results from TCRdb running MiXCR on the RT-PCR reads. Here the sample spans hundreds of thousands of distinct CDR3 sequences, less than 20% being singletons. The sequences come from PBMCs from blood, collected around 5 days after vaccination. The receptors shown here come from a man between 45 and 60 years old who received an inactivated influenza vaccine.

Only a few counts were recorded for this clonotype. The gene calls are TRBV4-2 and TRBJ2-1, with 10 bases identical to TRBD2. Germline values: CDR1 LGHNA, CDR2 YNFKEQ. The junction had 8 bases not matched to a gene; V was cut back by 2 bases and J by 4 bases. The CDR3 is made up of 17 amino acids. The DNA of the CDR3 is TGTGCCAGCAGCCAAATGAGCGGGAGGGCCACTTACAATGAGCAGTTCTTC. Protein product: CASSQMSGRATYNEQFF.

This clonotype was seen a few times. V gene TRBV25-1 combines with J gene TRBJ2-5; tentatively, D is TRBD1 or TRBD2 (7 bases each). V shed 0 bases and J shed 2 bases, with 13 bases lying between them. The CDR3 runs to 16 residues. CDR1 and CDR2 from the germline V gene are MGHDK and SYGVNS. CDR3 sequence: CASSEYWGGQQETQYF. Written as DNA, the CDR3 is TGTGCCAGCAGTGAATATTGGGGGGGACAGCAAGAGACCCAGTACTTC.

There are a few counts of this clonotype. The chain combines TRBV7-8 with TRBJ1-2; possible D gene TRBD1, 6 bases. This CDR3 has 14 amino acids. Between the trimmed V and J ends, which lost 1 base and 4 bases, there was a span of 10 bases. Germline CDR1 SGHVS, CDR2 FQNEAQ. In nucleotides, the CDR3 is TGTGCCAGCAGCTTAGGGGGGGGCGGCTATGGCTACACCTTC. Translating gives CASSLGGGGYGYTF.

The chain recombines TRBV7-2 with TRBJ2-3; no reliable D call. The CDR3 extends over 13 amino acids. CDR1 SGHTA and CDR2 FQGNSA come from the germline V gene. The V gene lost 5 bases and the J gene lost 2 bases, with 8 bases spanning the gap. The CDR3 reads CASSARPTDTQYF. Here the CDR3 DNA reads TGTGCCAGCAGCGCCCGTCCCACAGATACGCAGTATTTT.

The rearrangement uses TRBV11-2 and TRBJ2-1, with 8 bases lining up with TRBD1. The CDR3 has 15 amino acids. CDR1 is SGHAT, CDR2 FQNNGV, per germline. Trimming at V came to 1 base and at J to 5 bases, leaving 4 bases not matched to a gene. The CDR3 region is CASSLARGPDNEQFF. In nucleotides, the CDR3 is TGTGCCAGCAGCTTAGCCAGGGGGCCAGACAATGAGCAGTTCTTC. The full variable domain, in which reference TRBV11-2 and TRBJ2-1 provide the parts outside the CDR3, is EAGVAQSPRYKIIEKRQSVAFWCNPISGHATLYWYQQILGQGPKLLIQFQNNGVVDDSQLPKDRFSAERLKGVDSTLKIQPAKLEDSAVYLCASSLARGPDNEQFFGPGTRLTVL.

The chain combines TRBV19 with TRBJ2-3; no firm D call. This CDR3 comprises 13 residues. Germline V lookup: CDR1 LNHDA, CDR2 SQIVND (reference sequence). Trimming cost V 3 bases and J 4 bases, with 8 bases left between them. In DNA, the CDR3 is TGTGCCAGTAGTATTTTCGCGTCAGATACGCAGTATTTT. This codes for CASSIFASDTQYF.

This clonotype was seen a handful of times. The J gene is TRBJ2-1, the V gene TRBV6-5; possible D gene TRBD2, 5 bases. CDR3 length: 15 amino acids. Trimming cost V 0 bases and J 4 bases, with 10 bases left between them. Per the germline V gene, CDR1 is MNHEY and CDR2 is SVGAGI. CDR3 nucleotides: TGTGCCAGCAGTTACTCTCGCGGGCCGTACAATGAGCAGTTCTTC. This codes for CASSYSRGPYNEQFF.

The J gene is TRBJ2-7, the V gene TRBV7-2; D unclear. V was shortened by 1 base and J by 4 bases, with 11 bases between the two germline ends. Germline values: CDR1 SGHTA, CDR2 FQGNSA. The CDR3 contains 14 residues. The CDR3 loop reads CASSLVPRLYEQYF. CDR3 in DNA: TGTGCCAGCAGCTTAGTTCCGCGACTTTACGAGCAGTACTTC.

The chain links TRBV12-3 or TRBV12-4 to TRBJ1-1; no clear D gene. Between the trimmed V and J ends, which lost 11 bases and 7 bases, there was a span of 14 bases. The CDR3 sequence is 11 residues long. CDR3 protein: CAAHFYGEAFF. The CDR3 DNA reads TGTGCCGCTCATTTTTACGGTGAAGCTTTCTTT.

The gene calls are TRBV20-1 and TRBJ1-4; D perhaps matches TRBD1 (6 bases). CDR1 and CDR2 (germline): DFQATT, SNEGSKA (reference sequence). CDR3 size: 13 residues. V lost 6 bases to trimming and J lost 7 bases, with 15 bases between them. CDR3 in DNA: TGCAGTGCAATCAGGGGCATCGGTGAAAAACTGTTTTTT. It yields the protein CSAIRGIGEKLFF.

The V call is TRBV7-2, the J call TRBJ2-7, with no clear D. The ends were cut back, 5 bases at V and 7 bases at J, with 21 bases in the middle. The CDR3 is 15 residues long. Germline lookup yields CDR1 SGHTA and CDR2 FQGNSA. For the CDR3, the DNA is TGTGCCAGCAGCCCCGGGTTGGTCTGGGTGGAAGAGCAGTACTTC. It yields the protein CASSPGLVWVEEQYF.

There are many counts of this clonotype. The rearrangement joins TRBV28 to TRBJ2-5, with D unclear. The germline V gene encodes CDR1 MDHEN and CDR2 SYDVKM. The V and J ends lost 3 bases and 0 bases respectively, with 11 bases between them. The CDR3 has 15 amino acids. The CDR3 loop is CASSFSGGYQETQYF. The CDR3 DNA reads TGTGCCAGCAGTTTCTCAGGCGGCTACCAAGAGACCCAGTACTTC.

This clonotype was found a few times. This chain uses TRBV7-9 with TRBJ2-7; the D is unclear. CDR1 is SEHNR, CDR2 FQNEAQ, per germline (reference sequence). Trimming shortened V by 5 bases and J by 5 bases, and 25 bases separated the two germline ends. This CDR3 spans 17 amino acids. The CDR3 sequence is CASSTLGWTPSLNEQYF. The DNA for the CDR3 is TGTGCCAGCAGCACCCTGGGATGGACCCCCTCTCTTAACGAGCAGTACTTC.

This rearrangement joins TRBV10-3 to TRBJ2-3; D could derive from TRBD1 or TRBD2 (5 bases each). CDR3 length equals 13 residues. V lost 1 base, J lost 6 bases, and 8 bases lay in between. The germline CDR1 and CDR2 sequences are ENHRY and SYGVKD. CDR3 amino acids: CAISEFGADTQYF. The CDR3 region has the DNA TGTGCCATCAGTGAGTTCGGGGCGGATACGCAGTATTTT.

The chain recombines TRBV6-4 with TRBJ2-1; the D gene is possibly TRBD2 (7 bases). The CDR3 consists of 14 residues. The germline V gene has CDR1 MRHNA and CDR2 SNTAGT. Trimming stripped 0 bases from V and 9 bases from J, with 12 bases between. CDR3 amino acids: CASSDSGGLSEQFF. In DNA form, the CDR3 reads TGTGCCAGCAGTGACTCGGGGGGGCTCAGTGAGCAGTTCTTC.

In its sample, this clonotype was seen once. A read error may produce the germline difference seen at one junction end. The genes are TRBV7-7 and TRBJ2-5; D unclear. This CDR3 has 13 residues. Germline assignment: CDR1 SSHAT and CDR2 FNYEAQ (reference sequence). The CDR3 here is CASSFGPKETQYF. CDR3 coding DNA: TGTGCTAGCAGCTTCGGACCCAAAGAGACCCAGTACTTC.

A few counts support this clonotype. CDR3 nucleotide sequence: TGCAGCGTTGAAGATTTTAGGGGAAAGGGCTACACCTTC. Its translation is CSVEDFRGKGYTF. The chain combines TRBV29-1 with TRBJ1-2; possibly TRBD1 for D (5 bases). CDR1 is SQVTM, CDR2 ANQGSEA, per germline. V was trimmed by 0 bases and J by 8 bases, leaving 13 bases between them. The CDR3 loop spans 13 amino acids.

There are a few counts of this clonotype. The chain uses TRBV7-2 and TRBJ1-2, with 7 bases identical to TRBD1. The germline V gene has CDR1 SGHTA and CDR2 FQGNSA. The CDR3 has 15 amino acids. The V segment lost 1 base and the J segment 4 bases; nucleotides outside the gene matches: 6. The CDR3 protein is CASSLVAGGGYGYTF. CDR3 sequence (DNA): TGTGCCAGCAGCTTAGTGGCAGGGGGGGGCTATGGCTACACCTTC.

This clonotype was seen once. It may be a read error: a sequence one base away is much more abundant. No conserved phenylalanine or tryptophan ends this CDR3, so it is likely a read error. V and J are TRBV6-5 and TRBJ2-1; D unresolved. Germline V gene lookup returns CDR1 MNHEY and CDR2 SVGAGI. This CDR3 contains 14 residues. Trimming stripped 4 bases from V and 3 bases from J, with 10 bases between. The CDR3 sequence: CASSLGGFYNEQFL. The CDR3 DNA reads as TGTGCCAGCAGTTTAGGTGGATTCTACAATGAGCAGTTCCTC.

Only a few counts were recorded for this clonotype. The J gene is TRBJ2-1, the V gene TRBV28; D is uncertain. The germline CDR1 and CDR2 sequences are MDHEN and SYDVKM. The CDR3 sequence is 15 residues long. The V and J ends lost 2 bases and 5 bases respectively, with 13 bases between them. The CDR3 DNA sequence: TGTGCCAGCAGTTTAATGGAGACACAGAACAATGAGCAGTTCTTC. Encoded protein: CASSLMETQNNEQFF.